The rows below give T cell receptor beta chains drawn from one sample of a study of early T cells in non-severe SARS-CoV-2 infection. TCRdb fed the 5' RACE reads into MiXCR, producing one record per CDR3 protein. The table lists approximately 76,000 distinct CDR3 sequences, 12% of them singletons. Sequenced material: whole blood. Every receptor here comes from an adult who was a healthcare worker with PCR-confirmed SARS-CoV-2 infection or an uninfected control (not recorded which). Both conserved end residues are trimmed from each CDR3. Size is omitted from some rows. Given values are once, few, many or a class for expanded clones.

ASSPEAARQQF TRBV18 many
ASSPAAAIYNSPLH TRBV18 -
ASSLQSPSGANVLT TRBV2 -
ASSPGSTQAGGYT TRBV7-3 -
ASSEGHPYEQY TRBV2 few
ASRGVGTEAF TRBV6-2/TRBV6-3 -
ASSLRGYQETQY TRBV28 once
SASLAGVPYEQY TRBV20-1 few
ASSIFTSVSIPTSYEQY TRBV21-1 many
ASSWGGVVTEAF TRBV12-3/TRBV12-4 few
ASSSRPTGTGGAGTEAF TRBV11-2 many
ASSLAPRTGEKLF TRBV7-9 few
ASRNTGGNTEAF TRBV7-2 few
AWSGSSGTDTQY TRBV30 -
ATSDPGQGPYEQY TRBV24-1 few
ASRPDAGTSNEQF TRBV6-6 few
ASSLSSSYNEQF TRBV5-1 many
SAGLAGAQDTQY TRBV20-1 many
ASSYGLAGGTSTDTQY TRBV2 -
ASSFRGDQPQH TRBV12-3/TRBV12-4 many
ASSLPTGPYGYT TRBV28 many
ASRGYLGSNQPQH TRBV19 -
ASSQGGGLAGAFEQY TRBV3-1 many
SGSRGNQPQH TRBV20-1 -
SASLKQGWDSPLH TRBV20-1 many
ASSSGGVNSEQY TRBV5-6 few
ASSEAGGYT TRBV6-1 few
SARDAGSGWADTQY TRBV20-1 -
ASSKNAQGAAGYT TRBV3-1 -
ASSEGVAEDTQY TRBV2 few
ASSQRGTGGVLETQY TRBV4-1 -
SAPERGEQY TRBV20-1 -
ATRKRVQETQY TRBV21-1 many
ASSPDRNYEQY TRBV5-1 -
ASSHLVSPFTGELF TRBV4-1 few
SVDYYT TRBV29-1 few
AWGQGASQPQH TRBV30 few
ASSPPNQPQH TRBV28 few
ASSLEQPQETQY TRBV7-2 -
ASSFGRNTGELF TRBV7-9 -
ASSFRDSSSATTPNNSPLH TRBV6-5 -
SVVVVVSYEQY TRBV29-1 -
ASSLGDRFSTDTQY TRBV5-1 few